This T cell receptor (beta chain) was sequenced during a study of sequential checkpoint blockade in melanoma. Turning to the study itself: First-line arms were nivolumab then ipilimumab, or the reverse, randomized 1:1. Both treatment sequences were followed by maintenance nivolumab.

Regarding treatment: randomized to nivolumab then ipilimumab (arm A) or the reverse (arm B). None of the patients previously received DNA-damaging chemotherapy. From thawed PBMCs, live CD3+CD8+ cells negative for CD19 and CD56 were sorted. The CDR3 extends over 14 amino acids. The V and J ends lost 4 bases and 5 bases respectively, with 16 bases between them. The germline V gene has CDR1 SGDLS and CDR2 YYNGEE. Clones were sequenced by immunoSEQ multiplex PCR, and TCRdb holds only the in-frame ones, with some missing. Among 13,000 to 15,000 clones listed, roughly 69% were seen once. V usage is TRBV9 and J usage is TRBJ2-7; D possibly corresponds to TRBD2 (6 bases). This specimen was CD8+ T cells sorted from blood (inferred from file names), taken from a patient given nivolumab and ipilimumab in sequence. The sequence was obtained from a human donor with melanoma. Here the CDR3 DNA reads TGTGCCAGCAGCCTCAGGTGGGGACTGGACGAGCAGTACTTC. Protein sequence: CASSLRWGLDEQYF.